This T cell receptor beta chain was sequenced in a study of shared clonotypes between healthy human individuals. As for the study in general: Per donor, three plates held CD4 naive cells, three held CD4 memory, two held CD8 naive and one held CD8 memory.

Sorted-subset replicate PCRs used roughly 180 ng DNA, around 27,000 T cell genomes. Clones were read by immunoSEQ multiplex PCR, and TCRdb kept only the in-frame ones, dropping some. Of millions of clones listed, 93% were seen once; the top ten hold about 1.8%. Naivety among CD8 cells was defined by CD45RO negativity and positive CCR7 selection, thereby excluding terminally differentiated effector memory CD45RA+ cells. Germline V lookup: CDR1 SGDLS, CDR2 YYNGEE. The CDR3 totals 15 residues. With 3 bases removed from V and 2 bases from J, the gap between germline ends came to 14 bases. This TCR came from a man in his late teens or twenties in good health. Some clones in this sample may be carry-over from other donors' samples. The sample consisted of naive CD8+ T cells from PBMCs. This chain links TRBV9 with TRBJ1-1, with D perhaps TRBD1 (6 bases). The CDR3 nucleotides read TGTGCCAGCAGCGCCCCGGGGGCCTATAACACTGAAGCTTTCTTT. Translating gives CASSAPGAYNTEAFF.